This passage covers 25 T cell receptor beta chains from one sample sequenced in a study of blood T cells in healthy people across ages. A second about 7 to 11 cycle PCR used barcoded and J-beta primers. TCRdb called the 5' RACE reads again in MiXCR, with one record for every CDR3 protein. The sample holds hundreds of thousands of distinct CDR3 sequences, around 48% seen once. The sample comprised blood. These receptors all stem from a woman aged 60 to 75 in good health.

This clonotype was recorded a few times. The chain links TRBV6-5 to TRBJ2-7; D is ambiguous. The CDR3 totals 15 residues. The germline V gene has CDR1 MNHEY and CDR2 SVGAGI. V was trimmed by 0 bases and J by 7 bases, leaving 16 bases between them. The CDR3 is CASSYSWSAPGEQYF. The CDR3 DNA is TGTGCCAGCAGTTACTCGTGGTCGGCACCGGGTGAGCAGTACTTC.

The CDR3: CASSLAGNWPGNEQFF. CDR3 bases: TGTGCCAGCAGCTTAGCCGGGAACTGGCCAGGCAATGAGCAGTTCTTC. The rearrangement joins TRBV7-9 to TRBJ2-1, with D tentatively TRBD2 (5 bases). Trimming pared 0 bases from V and 6 bases from J, leaving 15 bases between. This CDR3 has 16 amino acids. Germline V CDR1 and CDR2: SEHNR, FQNEAQ (reference sequence).

The chain joins TRBV28 to TRBJ2-5; 7 bases agree with TRBD2. The J call could be wrong; TRBJ2-7 is a better fit for the DNA end. Germline V gene lookup returns CDR1 MDHEN and CDR2 SYDVKM. This CDR3 region has 14 residues. The CDR3 bases are TGTGCCAGCACCCAGCGGGACGGGACCTACGAGCAGTACTTC. Amino acids: CASTQRDGTYEQYF.

This clonotype was picked up a small number of times. The chain employs TRBV21-1 and TRBJ2-7. TRBV21-1 is reported as a pseudogene. This CDR3 is built from 12 residues. The CDR3 spells CASSKNPCKQYF. The CDR3 region has the DNA TGTGCCAGCAGCAAAAATCCGTGTAAGCAGTACTTC.

This clonotype was recorded only once. V usage is TRBV28 and J usage is TRBJ2-3; tentative D call: TRBD2 (5 bases). This CDR3 contains 15 residues. Germline V CDR1 and CDR2: MDHEN, SYDVKM. Between the trimmed V and J ends, which lost 6 bases and 2 bases, there was a span of 15 bases. Written as DNA, the CDR3 is TGTGCCAGCAGCAACCCCTGGACTGCCACAGATACGCAGTATTTT. This encodes CASSNPWTATDTQYF.

There are a few counts of this clonotype. The rearrangement links TRBV11-2 to TRBJ2-5, with 7 bases that match TRBD2. The V segment lost 3 bases and the J segment 5 bases; nucleotides outside the gene matches: 12. The CDR3 has 16 amino acids. Germline CDR1 and CDR2: SGHAT and FQNNGV. The CDR3 DNA follows: TGTGCCAGCAGCTTGGGTTACGCGGGAGTTAGGGAGACCCAGTACTTC. Residues: CASSLGYAGVRETQYF.

The rearrangement links TRBV7-9 to TRBJ1-1; TRBD1 is a possible D gene (5 bases). The CDR3 is 13 amino acids. Germline V gene data show CDR1 as SEHNR and CDR2 as FQNEAQ (reference sequence). V was shortened by 4 bases and J by 10 bases, with 16 bases between the two germline ends. CDR3 sequence (DNA): TGTGCCAGCAGCTCCGACAGTATTGGTGGAGCTTTCTTT. Translated, it gives CASSSDSIGGAFF.

V usage is TRBV9 and J usage is TRBJ2-4; TRBD1 matches at 10 bases. TRBJ2-7 matches the DNA end more closely, so the J call is doubtful. The V gene's germline CDR1 is SGDLS and CDR2 YYNGEE. This CDR3 region has 18 residues. CDR3 DNA: TGTGCCAGCAGCGTGGGGGGACAGGGGACCCACGGCTCCTACGAGCAGTACTTC. It is translated as CASSVGGQGTHGSYEQYF.

The J gene is TRBJ1-4, the V gene TRBV4-3, with D unresolved. The germline CDR1 and CDR2 sequences are LGHNA and YSLEER. The CDR3 is 13 residues long. Deletions cut 0 bases from V and 6 bases from J, with 5 bases between. The CDR3 DNA reads as TGCGCCAGCAGCCAAGATTTGTATGAAAAACTGTTTTTT. It is translated as CASSQDLYEKLFF.

The chain's CDR3 is CASSQAAGGTEQFF. The CDR3 DNA follows: TGTGCCAGCAGTCAAGCAGCGGGGGGCACTGAGCAGTTCTTC. The rearrangement uses TRBV6-5 and TRBJ2-1, with 9 bases lining up with TRBD2. The V gene end was trimmed by 5 bases and the J gene end by 9 bases; junction bases not matched to a gene: 8. Germline loops: CDR1 MNHEY, CDR2 SVGAGI. The CDR3 runs to 14 residues.

This chain connects TRBV28 to TRBJ2-1; D unclear. Per germline, CDR1 MDHEN and CDR2 SYDVKM. CDR3 size: 11 residues. V lost 7 bases, J lost 10 bases, and 11 bases lay in between. CDR3 DNA sequence: TGTGCCAGCAACGTGGGTGGGGAGCAGTTCTTC. Residues: CASNVGGEQFF.

V gene TRBV6-2 or TRBV6-3 combines with J gene TRBJ2-1, with 9 nucleotides matching TRBD2. Trimming removed 7 bases from V and 4 bases from J; junction bases left unmatched: 11. Germline V gene lookup returns CDR1 MNHEY and CDR2 SVGEGT. The length of the CDR3 is 16 residues. The CDR3 sequence is CASNQREVLRYNEQFF. DNA for the CDR3: TGTGCCAGCAACCAGCGGGAGGTCCTTCGTTACAATGAGCAGTTCTTC.

As to this clonotype: The junction departs from germline at one end; a sequencing error may be responsible. This chain links TRBV7-2 with TRBJ2-1, with D perhaps TRBD2 (6 bases). The germline CDR1 and CDR2 sequences are SGHTA and FQGNSA. CDR3 length equals 13 residues. The CDR3 sequence: CASSWTTYNEQIF. The CDR3 DNA reads TGTGCCAGCAGCTGGACTACGTACAATGAGCAGATCTTC.

V and J are TRBV29-1 and TRBJ2-5; TRBD1 is a possible D gene (5 bases). V was trimmed by 7 bases and J by 11 bases, leaving 32 bases between them. There are 16 residues in the CDR3. Germline assignment: CDR1 SQVTM and CDR2 ANQGSEA. This CDR3 is CSADRRAGVGDNEQYF. CDR3 in DNA: TGCAGCGCTGACCGCAGGGCTGGAGTAGGAGACAATGAGCAGTACTTC.

The CDR3 here is CASSPRVLPVTGELFF. The DNA of the CDR3 is TGTGCCAGCAGCCCCAGGGTTTTGCCGGTCACCGGGGAGCTGTTTTTT. The V and J genes are TRBV7-9 and TRBJ2-2; a weak D match, TRBD1 (5 bases). The germline V and J ends were trimmed by 5 bases and 4 bases, with 17 bases remaining between them. Germline V CDR1 and CDR2: SEHNR, FQNEAQ (reference sequence). This CDR3 region has 16 residues.

V usage is TRBV28 and J usage is TRBJ1-4; D remains ambiguous. The CDR3 sequence is 16 residues long. Per germline, CDR1 MDHEN and CDR2 SYDVKM. Trimming removed 3 bases at V and 7 bases at J, with 18 bases between. This CDR3 reads CASSFVGGERTEKLFF. The CDR3 DNA reads TGTGCCAGCAGTTTCGTCGGAGGAGAAAGGACTGAAAAACTGTTTTTT.

CDR3 nucleotide sequence: TGCAGTGCTAGGGAGGCGGAGACCAATCTTGAGCAGTTCTTC. Translated: CSAREAETNLEQFF. The rearrangement links TRBV20-1 to TRBJ2-1; TRBD2 might be the D (5 bases). Trimming took 3 bases from V and 9 from J, leaving 18 bases between them. This CDR3 is built from 14 residues. Germline CDR1 is DFQATT and CDR2 is SNEGSKA (reference sequence).

The chain combines TRBV20-1 with TRBJ1-4, with 8 bases that match TRBD1. Germline loops: CDR1 DFQATT, CDR2 SNEGSKA (reference sequence). V trimming: 5 bases; J trimming: 8 bases; junction bases outside the gene matches: 4. This CDR3 spans 12 amino acids. As DNA, the CDR3 is TGCAGTGCTGCGGGACAGGAGGAAAAACTGTTTTTT. It translates to CSAAGQEEKLFF.

This clonotype was detected a few times. The J gene is TRBJ2-7, the V gene TRBV28; D is perhaps TRBD2 (5 bases). CDR3 size: 15 residues. V was trimmed by 3 bases and J by 3 bases, leaving 15 bases between them. Looked up from germline, CDR1 is MDHEN and CDR2 is SYDVKM. CDR3 region: CASSFPGGSLYEQYF. The CDR3 bases are TGTGCCAGCAGTTTTCCAGGAGGAAGTCTCTACGAGCAGTACTTC.

This clonotype was seen a handful of times. J is TRBJ1-2 and V is TRBV29-1, with a tentative D call TRBD1 (6 bases). V was clipped by 4 bases and J by 6 bases, with 15 bases between them. Germline V gene data show CDR1 as SQVTM and CDR2 as ANQGSEA. There are 13 residues in the CDR3. The CDR3 spells CSVGQVLADGYTF. The CDR3 DNA reads TGCAGCGTTGGACAGGTTCTAGCAGATGGCTACACCTTC.

This clonotype was detected only a few times. The V call is TRBV10-3, the J call TRBJ2-3, with D perhaps TRBD2 (6 bases). Trimming shortened V by 2 bases and J by 2 bases, and 8 bases separated the two germline ends. Germline CDR1 and CDR2: ENHRY and SYGVKD. The CDR3 covers 14 residues. The CDR3 sequence: CAISEREITDTQYF. The CDR3 DNA follows: TGTGCCATCAGTGAGCGGGAGATCACAGATACGCAGTATTTT.

The chain recombines TRBV4-3 with TRBJ2-7; 8 nucleotides align to TRBD2. Germline CDR1 and CDR2: LGHNA and YSLEER. The CDR3 loop spans 15 amino acids. V gave up 4 bases and J gave up 3 bases; unmatched junction bases: 8. The CDR3 here is CASSRGTGTSYEQYF. The CDR3 coding sequence is TGCGCCAGCAGCCGGGGAACCGGGACTAGCTACGAGCAGTACTTC.

This clonotype has more than one count but fewer than ten. This chain uses TRBV29-1 with TRBJ1-1; perhaps TRBD1 as D (5 bases). Germline values: CDR1 SQVTM, CDR2 ANQGSEA. The V end was cut by 3 bases, the J end by 3 bases, with 20 bases between. The CDR3 contains 16 residues. The chain's CDR3 is CSVDNPLGVMDTEAFF. Written as DNA, the CDR3 is TGCAGCGTTGATAATCCTTTAGGGGTAATGGACACTGAAGCTTTCTTT.

The chain joins TRBV12-3 or TRBV12-4 to TRBJ1-4; TRBD1 matches at 8 bases. The V and J ends lost 2 bases and 10 bases, in that order; junction bases with no gene match: 3. This CDR3 region has 13 residues. DNA of the CDR3: TGTGCCAGCAGTTTATCCCAGGGGGCAAAACTGTTTTTT. Amino acid sequence: CASSLSQGAKLFF.

This clonotype was seen more than once but under ten times. The gene calls are TRBV7-2 and TRBJ2-7, with 7 bases identical to TRBD2. Germline V gene lookup returns CDR1 SGHTA and CDR2 FQGNSA. This CDR3 contains 15 residues. V lost 4 bases, J lost 0 bases, and 6 bases stayed unmatched. Here the CDR3 DNA reads TGTGCCAGCAGCTCAAGCGGGATGCCCTCCTACGAGCAGTACTTC. Translating gives CASSSSGMPSYEQYF.